This TCR beta chain stems from a study of T cells in localized non-small cell lung cancer (dated by TCRdb to 2020 to 2022). For the study in its entirety: Comparing tumors with uninvolved tumor-adjacent lungs, the study looked at the T cell repertoires of approximately 250 patients with early-stage NSCLC. A mean age of approximately 70 years was recorded for the NSCLC patients, of whom 120 to 150 were male and more than 85 were female. All 240 or so NSCLC patients in the cohort were treatment-naive and had localized lung tumors that were resected.

Overall study outcomes, separate from this receptor: Multi-region tumor sequencing was not performed, so intratumor heterogeneity could not be excluded. Uninvolved tumor-adjacent lung showed the highest T cell clonality, higher than tumor, which suggests more focused antigenic responses in the uninvolved tumor-adjacent lung. Because of the exploratory design, TCR variables were selected using unadjusted p-values without false-discovery rate correction. A median of roughly 56 of the top 100 tumor clones were detected in paired uninvolved adjacent lung, and about 29 of these tumor clones were also found among the top 100 clones of the paired uninvolved adjacent lung. Higher blood T cell density associated with longer overall survival, while higher adjacent-lung clonality associated with shorter survival.

As for this clone: The antigen this receptor binds is unknown. Base qualities are not at hand, and no much larger clone is one base apart.

At diagnosis, peripheral blood, uninvolved tumor-adjacent lung and tumor were collected and were preserved as a mix of fresh-frozen and FFPE material. For TCR repertoire profiling, the blood samples were analyzed as peripheral blood mononuclear cells. The CDR3 contains 13 residues, cysteine and phenylalanine counted. The DNA shown is the 39-base CDR3, in frame from base 1. Cut back by 4 bases and 2 bases, the V and J ends lie 7 bases apart. The germline V gene provides CDR1 MRHNA and CDR2 SNTAGT. The immunoSEQ Assay was used to sequence TCR beta CDR3 regions from DNA. The study's processing was this. To compute T cell density, TCR beta template counts were normalized to usable DNA, which was estimated by amplifying housekeeping genes. Richness was estimated using the preseqR package, with extrapolation to 400,000 templates for PBMC samples and to 120,000 templates for tissue samples. Clonality was defined as one minus Pielou's evenness. Tissue-enriched TCRs were identified by differential abundance testing using productive amino-acid clonotypes, minimum total count 5 and alpha 0.1. Repertoire overlap between compartments was quantified with the Jaccard Index and Morisita Overlap Index. GLIPH clustered TCR beta CDR3s with public tetramer-defined viral CDR3s; viral motifs required at least three viral sequences plus V-gene enrichment. The table comes from immuneACCESS by way of TCRdb, which keeps in-frame sequences with V and J called. Part of the clones is missing from these tables; in studies checked, under half for an unresolved V gene and the rest for unknown reasons. V, J and clone size are those of that table, while D and trimming were read from the DNA. Counted in this sample were about 78,000 clones; about four fifths of them appeared once. Of the sample, about 2.7% is held by the ten largest clones.

The TCR comes from a man aged 35 to 69 with stage I lung adenocarcinoma. This receptor chain uses TRBV6-4 and TRBJ2-3; no D segment can be confidently identified. The sequencing used peripheral blood, collected before any cancer treatment. The CDR3 region: CASSAGFTDTQYF. The DNA sequence follows: TGTGCCAGCAGTGCAGGATTCACAGATACGCAGTATTTT.